Sequencing of this T cell receptor (beta chain) was carried out in a study of T cell clonotyping in hematopoietic cell transplantation. As for this clone: Antigen: not known.

TCRdb's table, derived via immunoSEQ multiplex PCR, lists solely in-frame clones and lacks some. The data hold 2,500 to 3,500 clones, with approximately 60% observed a single time. Study-wide points: Broader posttransplant TCR repertoire diversity was predicted by graft donor and pretransplant recipient Inverse Simpson Index values.

This CDR3 region has 15 residues. V shed 6 bases and J 4 bases; nucleotides not matched to a gene: 11. Germline-derived CDR1 and CDR2 are MNHEY and SVGAGI. The specimen was peripheral blood mononuclear cells, collected 30 days after allogeneic stem cell transplant. The clonotype comes from a female patient in her 30s who had an allogeneic stem cell transplant, so T cells may come from the graft donor. Some clones in this sample may be carry-over from other donors' samples. The chain has TRBV6-5 and TRBJ2-7; 8 bases are shared with TRBD1. The CDR3 DNA reads TGTGCCAGCAGAAGGGTACAGGGGGGAGGTTACGAGCAGTACTTC. It encodes CASRRVQGGGYEQYF.